A single sample is the source of the 25 T cell receptor beta chains below, sequenced in a study of blood T cell repertoires in COVID-19. TCRdb keeps only in-frame clones here, not all; method: immunoSEQ multiplex PCR. Of some 83,000 clones detected, 70% to 90% appear once; the ten largest clones hold over 0.35%. What was sequenced was peripheral blood. The receptors were gathered from a man in his fifties or sixties with acute or convalescent COVID-19.

The gene calls are TRBV5-6 and TRBJ1-2; 9 nucleotides line up with TRBD1. The germline V gene encodes CDR1 SGHDT and CDR2 YYEEEE. There are 13 residues in the CDR3. V lost 4 bases to trimming and J lost 6 bases; unmatched junction nucleotides: 4. CDR3 amino acids: CASSPDRGDGYTF. Written as DNA, the CDR3 is TGTGCCAGCAGCCCGGACAGGGGAGATGGCTACACCTTC.

This chain joins TRBV5-1 and TRBJ1-1, with TRBD1 identical over 8 bases. In germline, CDR1 is SGHRS, CDR2 YFSETQ. The V and J ends lost 4 bases and 5 bases, in that order; junction bases with no gene match: 10. The CDR3 sequence is 15 residues long. The CDR3 DNA is TGCGCCAGCAGCCCCCAAGGACAGGGAGGGACTGAAGCTTTCTTT. Its translation is CASSPQGQGGTEAFF.

The chain links TRBV7-3 to TRBJ2-3, with D maybe TRBD2 (6 bases). The CDR3 totals 15 residues. V was cut by 5 bases and J by 4 bases, with 16 bases left in between. CDR1 and CDR2 (germline): SGHTA, FQGTGA. This CDR3 is CASSNRGGDSDTQYF. In DNA, the CDR3 is TGTGCCAGCAGCAATAGGGGTGGGGACTCAGATACGCAGTATTTT.

The J gene is TRBJ2-5, the V gene TRBV5-1, with 12 bases fitting TRBD1. Losses at the gene ends were 3 bases for V and 0 bases for J; bases not matched to a gene: 3. The germline gives CDR1 SGHRS, CDR2 YFSETQ. CDR3 size: 16 residues. DNA for the CDR3: TGCGCCAGCAGCTCAGGGACAGGGGGCTACCAAGAGACCCAGTACTTC. Its protein is CASSSGTGGYQETQYF. Full variable domain (missing parts from reference TRBV5-1 and TRBJ2-5): KAGVTQTPRYLIKTRGQQVTLSCSPISGHRSVSWYQQTPGQGLQFLFEYFSETQRNKGNFPGRFSGRQFSNSRSEMNVSTLELGDSALYLCASSSGTGGYQETQYFGPGTRLLVL.

The gene calls are TRBV6-5 and TRBJ1-4; 7 positions match TRBD1. Trimming removed 6 bases from V and 7 bases from J; junction bases left unmatched: 8. CDR1 and CDR2 (germline): MNHEY, SVGAGI. The length of the CDR3 is 14 residues. CDR3 sequence (DNA): TGTGCCAGCAGACAGGGGCAGAGGGGTGAAAAACTGTTTTTT. Protein product: CASRQGQRGEKLFF.

V gene TRBV2 combines with J gene TRBJ1-4; D not certain. CDR1 SNHLY and CDR2 FYNNEI come from the germline V gene. The CDR3 extends over 13 amino acids. V lost 2 bases and J 11 bases, leaving 12 bases between the germline ends. CDR3 DNA: TGTGCCAGCAGTGAACTTACAGATTTGAAACTGTTTTTT. Residues: CASSELTDLKLFF.

V gene TRBV7-3 combines with J gene TRBJ2-3; 14 nucleotides line up with TRBD2. The CDR3 totals 18 residues. Germline-derived CDR1 and CDR2 are SGHTA and FQGTGA. With 2 bases clipped from V and 2 bases from J, the junction kept 6 bases outside the gene matches. The CDR3 here is CASSLGTSGGWDTDTQYF. The CDR3 bases are TGTGCCAGCAGCTTAGGGACTAGCGGGGGATGGGACACAGATACGCAGTATTTT.

In its sample, this clone was seen once. V and J are TRBV6-1 and TRBJ1-2; no reliable D call. The germline gives CDR1 MNHNS, CDR2 SASEGT. The CDR3 sequence is 12 residues long. Between the trimmed V and J ends, which lost 2 bases and 10 bases, there was a span of 11 bases. For the CDR3, the DNA is TGTGCCAGCAGTGAAAGCGTCGGGTCCTACACCTTC. Its translation is CASSESVGSYTF.

The chain employs TRBV2 and TRBJ1-5; weak D call: TRBD1 (5 bases). Trimming removed 4 bases from V and 6 bases from J, with 10 bases in between. Germline values: CDR1 SNHLY, CDR2 FYNNEI. The CDR3 has 13 amino acids. As DNA, the CDR3 is TGTGCCAGCAGTGTGGAGGGGACTCAGCCCCAGCATTTT. Translation gives CASSVEGTQPQHF.

This clone showed up just once. The chain uses TRBV24-1 and TRBJ2-5; no clear D. The CDR3 is 13 amino acids. Germline V gene data show CDR1 as KGHDR and CDR2 as SFDVKD. The V and J ends lost 5 bases and 0 bases respectively, with 6 bases between them. The CDR3 DNA is TGTGCCACCAGTGCAAGCAACCAAGAGACCCAGTACTTC. Amino acids: CATSASNQETQYF.

The rearrangement links TRBV27 to TRBJ1-5; D gene unclear. The germline gives CDR1 MNHEY, CDR2 SMNVEV (reference sequence). Trimming took off 5 bases at V and 5 bases at J, with 13 bases between the two ends. The CDR3 covers 14 residues. The CDR3 sequence: CASSIGDGYQPQHF. The CDR3 DNA sequence: TGTGCCAGCAGTATCGGGGATGGGTATCAGCCCCAGCATTTT.

This CDR3 reads CASSLVRAAGYTF. CDR3 sequence (DNA): TGTGCCAGCAGTTTAGTCAGGGCTGCGGGCTACACCTTC. The chain links TRBV12-3 or TRBV12-4 to TRBJ1-2; D might be TRBD1 (5 bases). Trimming shortened V by 1 base and J by 8 bases, and 11 bases separated the two germline ends. The CDR3 covers 13 residues.

V is TRBV3-1 (or the pseudogene TRBV3-2) and J is TRBJ2-7; D ambiguous. V lost 0 bases and J 2 bases, leaving 11 bases between the germline ends. This CDR3 spans 15 amino acids. Germline CDR1 LGHDT, CDR2 YNNKEL (reference sequence). Here the CDR3 reads CASSQEQIPTYEQYF. CDR3 sequence (DNA): TGTGCCAGCAGCCAAGAACAAATCCCCACCTACGAGCAGTACTTC.

The J gene is TRBJ2-7, the V gene TRBV27; weak D call: TRBD2 (5 bases). Trimming removed 4 bases at V and 7 bases at J, with 8 bases between. Per germline, CDR1 MNHEY and CDR2 SMNVEV (reference sequence). The CDR3 covers 11 residues. The CDR3 sequence: CASSWRREQYF. CDR3 DNA sequence: TGTGCCAGCAGTTGGAGGCGGGAGCAGTACTTC.

The V call is TRBV10-2, the J call TRBJ2-5, with 7 bases that match TRBD2. The V segment lost 3 bases and the J segment 3 bases; nucleotides outside the gene matches: 4. Per germline, CDR1 WSHSY and CDR2 SAAADI. CDR3 length: 14 residues. The CDR3: CASSEFRGEETQYF. The CDR3 region has the DNA TGCGCCAGCAGTGAATTCCGGGGGGAAGAGACCCAGTACTTC.

V gene TRBV14 combines with J gene TRBJ2-3; 9 nucleotides agree with TRBD1. V shed 2 bases and J 2 bases; nucleotides not matched to a gene: 5. Germline V gene data show CDR1 as SGHDN and CDR2 as FVKESK. CDR3 length: 16 residues. CDR3: CASSQLSQGATDTQYF. CDR3 in DNA: TGTGCCAGCAGCCAATTGTCACAGGGGGCCACAGATACGCAGTATTTT.

The chain recombines TRBV27 with TRBJ2-3; 11 nucleotides match TRBD2. CDR3 length: 17 residues. V lost 7 bases, J lost 1 base, and 10 bases stayed unmatched. Germline loops: CDR1 MNHEY, CDR2 SMNVEV (reference sequence). Written as DNA, the CDR3 is TGTGCCAGCACCCCTGGGACTAGCGGATTTGGCACAGATACGCAGTATTTT. Encoded protein: CASTPGTSGFGTDTQYF.

The chain carries TRBV19 and TRBJ2-1; 13 positions agree with TRBD2. CDR1 and CDR2 (germline): LNHDA, SQIVND (reference sequence). V lost 5 bases to trimming and J lost 1 base; unmatched junction nucleotides: 8. This CDR3 region has 18 residues. In nucleotides, the CDR3 is TGTGCCAGTAGTTCGTACGGGACTAGCGGGAAGTCCTACAATGAGCAGTTCTTC. This codes for CASSSYGTSGKSYNEQFF.

The chain recombines TRBV5-1 with TRBJ2-7; 7 bases agree with TRBD1. This CDR3 contains 14 residues. J lost 0 bases, V lost 5 bases, and 5 bases had no gene match. CDR1 is SGHRS, CDR2 YFSETQ, per germline. In DNA form, the CDR3 reads TGCGCCAGCAGTAAAGACAGGGACTCCTACGAGCAGTACTTC. Amino acid sequence: CASSKDRDSYEQYF.

The chain recombines TRBV5-4 with TRBJ2-7, with a weak D call TRBD1 (6 bases). Germline-derived CDR1 and CDR2 are SGHNT and YYREEE (reference sequence). Trimming cost V 0 bases and J 0 bases, with 10 bases left between them. This CDR3 has 15 amino acids. The CDR3 reads CASSLDSGASYEQYF. The CDR3, as DNA: TGTGCCAGCAGCTTGGATTCAGGGGCCTCCTACGAGCAGTACTTC.

The CDR3 DNA is TGTGCCAGCAGGGCCGGGGGGGGCGTGAACAATGAGCAGTTCTTC. It codes for CASRAGGGVNNEQFF. The chain employs TRBV9 and TRBJ2-1; TRBD2 matches at 8 bases. The CDR3 is 15 residues long. The junction had 9 bases not matched to a gene; V was cut back by 5 bases and J by 5 bases. In germline, CDR1 is SGDLS, CDR2 YYNGEE.

The chain uses TRBV28 and TRBJ1-1, with 7 positions matching TRBD1. J was trimmed by 4 bases and V by 5 bases; bases with no gene match: 4. The length of the CDR3 is 13 residues. Germline V gene sequence: CDR1 MDHEN, CDR2 SYDVKM. The chain's CDR3 is CASSAGGITEAFF. The DNA for the CDR3 is TGTGCCAGCAGTGCAGGGGGAATCACTGAAGCTTTCTTT.

This clone was detected a few times. The rearrangement uses TRBV10-3 and TRBJ2-7, with 7 bases that match TRBD1. The CDR3 has 12 amino acids. Unmatched junction bases numbered 3, after V lost 8 bases and J lost 2 bases. Looked up from germline, CDR1 is ENHRY and CDR2 is SYGVKD. The CDR3 loop reads CAILGTAYEQYF. Here the CDR3 DNA reads TGTGCCATCCTCGGGACAGCCTACGAGCAGTACTTC.

V usage is TRBV29-1 and J usage is TRBJ2-7; D ambiguous. Germline-derived CDR1 and CDR2 are SQVTM and ANQGSEA. This CDR3 comprises 12 residues. V lost 4 bases and J lost 0, with 7 bases in between. This CDR3 reads CSVVGSSYEQYF. CDR3 coding DNA: TGCAGCGTTGTCGGTAGCTCCTACGAGCAGTACTTC.

This chain joins TRBV6-6 and TRBJ1-5; tentatively, D is TRBD1 (6 bases). The CDR3 contains 15 residues. Trimming removed 4 bases from V and 3 bases from J, with 13 bases in between. The germline gives CDR1 MNHNY, CDR2 SVGAGI (reference sequence). Written as DNA, the CDR3 is TGTGCCAGCAGTTCCCCCAGGGGTCCCAATCAGCCCCAGCATTTT. Translating gives CASSSPRGPNQPQHF.